A selection of T cell receptor beta chains follows, all from one sample in a study of shared clonotypes between healthy human individuals. The method was immunoSEQ multiplex PCR; TCRdb's version includes in-frame clones alone and lacks a portion of them. The data show approximately 500,000 clones, about 95% seen once. What was sequenced was naive CD4+ T cells sorted from blood. These receptors came from a woman aged 25 to 39 in good health. CDR3s include the opening cysteine and the closing phenylalanine or tryptophan. The D gene is left open where the match is weak. Part of the rows lack a size; the others show once, few, many or a class for expanded clones.

>TRBJ2-7|.|.|TRBV7-9
TGTGCCAGCAGCTTAAGGGCAGGTGTCTACGAGCAGTACTTC
CASSLRAGVYEQYF
>TRBJ2-5|once|.|TRBV11-2
TGTGCCAGCAGCTTAAAGGGGTGGGAGACCCAGTACTTC
CASSLKGWETQYF
>TRBJ2-2|.|.|TRBV13
TGTGCCAGCAGCTCCAAGGCCGGGGAGCTGTTTTTT
CASSSKAGELFF
>TRBJ2-3|.|.|TRBV5-1
TGCGCCAGCAGTCGGTTCACAGATACGCAGTATTTT
CASSRFTDTQYF
>TRBJ2-2|.|.|TRBV11-2
TGTGCCAGCAGCCCAGGGACATCGGGCACCGGGGAGCTGTTTTTT
CASSPGTSGTGELFF
>TRBJ1-2|.|TRBD1|TRBV28
TGTGCCAGCAGTTTAGCCGGAGACAGGGGGGAATATGGCTACACCTTC
CASSLAGDRGEYGYTF
>TRBJ1-2|.|TRBD1|TRBV2
TGTGCCAGCTTGCCGGGACAGGGTTCATCTCATGGCTACACCTTC
CASLPGQGSSHGYTF
>TRBJ2-1|.|.|TRBV25-1
TGTGCCAGCAGTGAGTATACCGGGACACTATCCTACAATGAGCAGTTCTTC
CASSEYTGTLSYNEQFF
>TRBJ2-7|.|.|TRBV30
TGTGCCTGGGGTCAGGGTAACTCCTACGAGCAGTACTTC
CAWGQGNSYEQYF
>TRBJ2-5|.|TRBD2|TRBV19
TGTGCCAGTAGTATATACGGGACTAGCGGGAGTTATGAGCAGTACTTC
CASSIYGTSGSYEQYF
>TRBJ2-7|few|.|TRBV29-1
TGCAGCGTTGACCACAGAGGCGAGCAGTACTTC
CSVDHRGEQYF
>TRBJ2-5|.|.|TRBV18
TGTGCCAGCTCATTGAAGGGAGAGGGGGAGACCCAGTACTTC
CASSLKGEGETQYF
>TRBJ2-1|.|.|TRBV6-1
TGTGCCAGCAAGGCGGGTAATTCCTACAATGAGCAGTTCTTC
CASKAGNSYNEQFF
>TRBJ2-7|.|TRBD2|TRBV5-4
TGTGCCAGCAGCCAGGGACTAGATTTCTACGAGCAGTACTTC
CASSQGLDFYEQYF
>TRBJ1-5|.|TRBD1|TRBV19
TGTGCCAGTAGCGAGACAGGGTGGAGCAATCAGCCCCAGCATTTT
CASSETGWSNQPQHF
>TRBJ2-3|.|.|TRBV1
TGCACCAGCAGCCAAGATTCCCAGGGTTGGACAGATACGCAGTATTTT
CTSSQDSQGWTDTQYF
>TRBJ1-2|.|.|TRBV27
TGTGCCAGCAGTTCCGATTCTTACAGTTTCCGCTATGGCTACACCTTC
CASSSDSYSFRYGYTF
>TRBJ2-5|.|.|TRBV28
TGTGCCAGTATTATGGGACCCACGGGGGAGACCCAGTACTTC
CASIMGPTGETQYF
>TRBJ2-7|.|.|TRBV11-1
TGTGCCAGCAGCGTATCCCCCTACGAGCAGTACTTC
CASSVSPYEQYF
>TRBJ1-1|once|.|TRBV27
TGTGCCAGCAGTGGGGGTGGCAGGGGTGCTGAAGCTTTCTTT
CASSGGGRGAEAFF
>TRBJ2-1|.|.|TRBV6-6
TGTGCGGCGGGCCACTCCTACAATGAGCAGTTCTTC
CAAGHSYNEQFF
>TRBJ2-7|.|.|TRBV11-2
TGTGCCAGCAGTCTTAACAGGGAGCAGTACTTC
CASSLNREQYF
>TRBJ2-7|.|TRBD1|TRBV6-1
TGTGCCAGCAGGGGGAGACAGGGGAGTGCCTACGAGCAGTACTTC
CASRGRQGSAYEQYF
>TRBJ2-1|.|TRBD2|TRBV5-1
TGCGCCAGCAGCCACGGACTAGCGGGAGTAGGGCCCTACAATGAGCAGTTCTTC
CASSHGLAGVGPYNEQFF
>TRBJ1-3|.|.|TRBV28
TGTGCCAGCAGTTTGGGAGGGGCTGGAAACACCATATATTTT
CASSLGGAGNTIYF
>TRBJ2-7|.|TRBD1|TRBV6-6
TGTGCCAGCAGCGACCAGGGGGCGATTTACGAGCAGTACTTC
CASSDQGAIYEQYF
>TRBJ2-2|.|.|TRBV4-2
TGTGCCAGCAGCCAAGATCGGGGGCCCGGGGAGCTGTTTTTT
CASSQDRGPGELFF
>TRBJ2-1|.|TRBD2|TRBV7-3
TGTGCCAGCAGCTTAGTCGGTAGCGGGAACGTGTATGAGCAGTTCTTC
CASSLVGSGNVYEQFF
>TRBJ1-1|.|.|TRBV5-1
TGCGCCAGCGGGGAGCGGGTGAGGACTGAAGCTTTCTTT
CASGERVRTEAFF
>TRBJ2-2|once|TRBD2|TRBV11-2
TGTGCCAGCAGCTTAGTGGGCGGGAGAGCGAACACCGGGGAGCTGTTTTTT
CASSLVGGRANTGELFF
>TRBJ2-1|once|.|TRBV19
TGTGCCAGTAGTCTGGAGGGCCCAACCTACAATGAGCAGTTCTTC
CASSLEGPTYNEQFF
>TRBJ2-7|.|.|TRBV19
TGTGCCAGTAGATTCAGGTATGGCTCCTACGAGCAGTACTTC
CASRFRYGSYEQYF
>TRBJ2-7|.|.|TRBV10-2
TGCGCCAGCTACGACCCCCGACAACCCCTCGCTCCCTTGGAGTACTTC
CASYDPRQPLAPLEYF
>TRBJ2-7|.|.|TRBV15
TGTGCCACCAGCAGAGCGGGACCGAGCTCCTACGAGCAGTACTTC
CATSRAGPSSYEQYF
>TRBJ1-1|.|TRBD1|TRBV5-1
TGCGCCAGCAGCTGGGGACAGGCCAGGGGGAACACTGAAGCTTTCTTT
CASSWGQARGNTEAFF
>TRBJ2-7|.|.|TRBV14
TGTGCCAGCAGCCAAGAACCAGGGCCACTATACGAGCAGTACTTC
CASSQEPGPLYEQYF
>TRBJ1-1|.|.|TRBV6-5
TGTGCCAGCAGTTACGGACAAGGCCGGGTTACTGAAGCTTTCTTT
CASSYGQGRVTEAFF
>TRBJ1-2|.|.|TRBV7-8
TGTGCCAGCAGCTTAGGGGGGGGCTATGGCTACACCTTC
CASSLGGGYGYTF
>TRBJ2-7|.|TRBD1|TRBV5-1
TGCGCCAGCAGCTCCGGCGGATCGGGACAGGTCTACGAGCAGTACTTC
CASSSGGSGQVYEQYF
>TRBJ2-7|.|TRBD1|TRBV18
TGTGCCAGCTCAACTCGGGACAGGGGGTCGGGGGAGCAGTACTTC
CASSTRDRGSGEQYF
>TRBJ2-5|.|.|TRBV20-1
TGCAGCCCTCGAGGGTCGGAGACCCAGTACTTC
CSPRGSETQYF
>TRBJ2-7|.|TRBD2|TRBV19
TGTGCCAGTACCTCCGGAGGAGGCGGGAGCCACGAGCAGTACTTC
CASTSGGGGSHEQYF
>TRBJ2-3|once|TRBD2|TRBV5-1
TGCGCCAGCAGCTTTACTACGGGAGGCAGCACAGATACGCAGTATTTT
CASSFTTGGSTDTQYF
>TRBJ1-1|.|.|TRBV28
TGTGCCAGCAGTTCCCCCTCCGGCAGCTACACTGAAGCTTTCTTT
CASSSPSGSYTEAFF
>TRBJ2-7|.|.|TRBV27
TGTGCCAGCAGGGGTCCCTCCTACGAGCAGTACTTC
CASRGPSYEQYF
>TRBJ2-3|.|TRBD2|TRBV7-3
TGTGCCAGCAGCTTAAAAGGGGCGGGAGGGCCGACTACAGATACGCAGTATTTT
CASSLKGAGGPTTDTQYF
>TRBJ2-1|once|.|TRBV30
TGTGCCTGGAGTGACCTCAATGAGCAGTTCTTC
CAWSDLNEQFF
>TRBJ2-7|.|.|TRBV28
TGTGCCAGCGGCCAGACAACCTACGAGCAGTACTTC
CASGQTTYEQYF
>TRBJ2-7|.|.|TRBV28
TGTGCCAGCAGACGCCCCCGGCAATACGAGCAGTACTTC
CASRRPRQYEQYF